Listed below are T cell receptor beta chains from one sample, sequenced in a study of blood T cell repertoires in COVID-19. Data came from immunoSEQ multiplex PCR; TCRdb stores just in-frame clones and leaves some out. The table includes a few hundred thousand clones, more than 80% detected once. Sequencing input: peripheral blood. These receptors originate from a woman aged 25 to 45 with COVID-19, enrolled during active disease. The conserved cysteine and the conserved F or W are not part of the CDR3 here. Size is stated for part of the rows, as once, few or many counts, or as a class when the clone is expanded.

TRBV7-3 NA ASSFRLAGVNEQF
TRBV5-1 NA ASSLGMAGSTDTQY
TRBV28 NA ASRTGGAAGANVLT
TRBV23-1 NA ASSPSPGQRETQY
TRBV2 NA ASTWVRDSNYGYT
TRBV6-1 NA ASSERPTGTNTEAF
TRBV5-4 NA ASSKQGFGQPQH
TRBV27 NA ASSPGTSGKETQY
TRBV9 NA ASSVGARHTEAF
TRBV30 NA AWNRDYQETQY
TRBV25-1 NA ASRDQTETINTQY
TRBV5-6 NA ASSYPGTGTDTQY
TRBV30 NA AWARGRGELF
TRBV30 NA AWTDSFSEIYGYT
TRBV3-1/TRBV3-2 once ASSQAEAAVGETQY
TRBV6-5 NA ASSYSIGVAGNTIY
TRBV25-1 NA ASSVQGGNTIY
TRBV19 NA ASSVGTQRNSPLH
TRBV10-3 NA ATRRDSRNSPLH
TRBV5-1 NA ASSLHAGGSNTGELF
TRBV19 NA ASSGRTAEAQETQY
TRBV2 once ASSGTGFYEQY